The sequence of this TCR beta chain was determined in a study of siplizumab effects on memory and regulatory T cells. The study, taken as a whole, reports: Some alloreactive sequences were traceable to unstimulated CD4+ memory cells, and siplizumab significantly reduced them.

Trimming pared 1 base from V and 6 bases from J, leaving 9 bases between. The CDR3 is 13 residues long. Germline assignment: CDR1 MGHRA and CDR2 YSYEKL. Here immunoSEQ multiplex PCR was the method, and the copy in TCRdb shows in-frame clones only, minus some. Of about 68,000 clones listed, 85% to 95% are singletons. Of note for this clone: Antigen: not known.

The receptor was derived from a human donor in good health. Sequenced: CD8+ T cells sorted from blood. V and J are TRBV4-1 and TRBJ1-2; tentatively, D is TRBD1 (5 bases). The CDR3 DNA reads as TGCGCCAGCAGCCAAGGAGAAGGGGATGGCTACACCTTC. Amino acids: CASSQGEGDGYTF.